Listed below are T cell receptor beta chains from one sample, sequenced in a study of shared clonotypes between healthy human individuals. This table comes from immunoSEQ multiplex PCR, and its TCRdb copy is limited to in-frame clones, with some not included. This table has over 1.4 million clones, more than 95% appearing once. The specimen sequenced was naive CD4+ T cells sorted from blood. These receptors all come from a man in his thirties or forties in good health. The CDR3 runs from the conserved cysteine through the conserved F or W. A D gene is named only where the DNA matches it firmly. Not all rows give a size; the values are once, few, many and, for expanded clones, a class.

V gene	D gene	clone size	J gene	CDR3 protein	CDR3 DNA
TRBV27	.	.	TRBJ1-1	CASSFLQGGTEAFF	TGTGCCAGCAGTTTTTTACAGGGAGGCACTGAAGCTTTCTTT
TRBV27	.	.	TRBJ2-1	CASSLRVRRGGDEQFF	TGTGCCAGCAGTTTAAGGGTCCGGAGAGGAGGCGATGAGCAGTTCTTC
TRBV5-1	.	.	TRBJ1-5	CASSLSGAQDGQPQHF	TGCGCCAGCAGCTTATCCGGGGCCCAAGACGGGCAGCCCCAGCATTTT
TRBV28	TRBD1	.	TRBJ2-7	CASRLSTRDRGSHEQYF	TGTGCCAGCAGACTTAGTACCCGGGACAGGGGATCCCACGAGCAGTACTTC
TRBV6-1	.	.	TRBJ1-5	CASSEGHQPQHF	TGTGCCAGCAGTGAAGGACATCAGCCCCAGCATTTT
TRBV5-1	.	.	TRBJ1-1	CASSGTGPKNEAFF	TGCGCCAGCAGCGGAACCGGGCCCAAAAATGAAGCTTTCTTT
TRBV19	.	.	TRBJ2-2	CASILRNTGELFF	TGTGCCAGTATATTAAGGAACACCGGGGAGCTGTTTTTT
TRBV28	TRBD2	.	TRBJ2-5	CASSYQPIQREGRETQYF	TGTGCCAGCAGTTACCAGCCTATCCAGCGGGAGGGCCGAGAGACCCAGTACTTC
TRBV27	.	.	TRBJ2-7	CASSRLVGLEQYF	TGTGCCAGCAGTCGACTAGTTGGCCTCGAGCAGTACTTC
TRBV18	.	.	TRBJ1-5	CASSTGNQPQHF	TGTGCCAGCTCAACAGGGAATCAGCCCCAGCATTTT
TRBV2	.	.	TRBJ2-3	CASSVAVSSDTQYF	TGTGCCAGCAGTGTTGCGGTTAGCTCAGATACGCAGTATTTT
TRBV18	TRBD1	.	TRBJ2-1	CASSPGYRGVYNEQFF	TGTGCCAGCTCACCGGGGTACAGGGGCGTCTACAATGAGCAGTTCTTC
TRBV14	.	.	TRBJ2-3	CASSKGRTTDTQYF	TGTGCCAGCAGCAAGGGGCGGACCACAGATACGCAGTATTTT
TRBV10-3	.	few	TRBJ1-1	CAISDDSFSTEAFF	TGTGCCATCAGTGATGACAGTTTCTCTACTGAAGCTTTCTTT
TRBV9	TRBD2	.	TRBJ2-1	CASSVGVTSGTGGQFF	TGTGCCAGCAGCGTAGGCGTTACTAGCGGAACGGGGGGGCAGTTCTTC
TRBV29-1	.	.	TRBJ2-7	CSVDGGCSLVLYEQYF	TGCAGCGTTGACGGTGGGTGTAGTCTGGTCCTCTACGAGCAGTACTTC
TRBV6-5	TRBD2	.	TRBJ2-7	CASSRLAGSYEQYF	TGTGCCAGCAGTAGACTAGCGGGATCGTACGAGCAGTACTTC
TRBV2	.	once	TRBJ2-2	CATGGLTNTGELFF	TGTGCCACCGGGGGACTCACGAACACCGGGGAGCTGTTTTTT
TRBV4-3	TRBD1	.	TRBJ2-7	CASSLPGQLYEQYF	TGCGCCAGCAGCTTACCGGGACAGTTGTACGAGCAGTACTTC
TRBV7-2	TRBD2	.	TRBJ2-1	CASSLLELAGGRGNEQFF	TGTGCCAGCAGCTTATTGGAGCTAGCGGGAGGGCGTGGGAATGAGCAGTTCTTC
TRBV19	.	.	TRBJ2-1	CASGGRLNNEQFF	TGTGCCAGTGGCGGCCGGCTGAACAATGAGCAGTTCTTC
TRBV6-1	TRBD2	.	TRBJ2-1	CASSSGGAGDNEQFF	TGTGCCAGCAGTTCGGGGGGGGCGGGAGACAATGAGCAGTTCTTC
TRBV28	.	.	TRBJ1-2	CASSSGVYGYTF	TGTGCCAGCAGTTCCGGGGTCTATGGCTACACCTTC
TRBV7-7	.	.	TRBJ2-5	CASSQADGSGNQETQYF	TGTGCCAGCAGCCAGGCGGATGGGAGCGGTAACCAAGAGACCCAGTACTTC
TRBV29-1	.	once	TRBJ2-7	CSVSGAYEQYF	TGCAGCGTTAGTGGAGCCTACGAGCAGTACTTC
TRBV4-1	TRBD2	.	TRBJ2-7	CASSQVGGSRYEQYF	TGCGCCAGCAGCCAAGTGGGAGGGTCTCGGTACGAGCAGTACTTC
TRBV29-1	.	.	TRBJ2-3	CSVDRGTDTQYF	TGCAGCGTTGATAGAGGCACAGATACGCAGTATTTT
TRBV7-9	TRBD2	.	TRBJ2-3	CASSLREITDTQYF	TGTGCCAGCAGCTTGCGGGAGATAACAGATACGCAGTATTTT
TRBV6-6	.	.	TRBJ2-7	CASSSNRYEQYF	TGTGCCAGCAGTTCCAATAGATACGAGCAGTACTTC
TRBV29-1	.	.	TRBJ1-4	CSVDLGFNEKLFF	TGCAGCGTTGACTTGGGGTTTAATGAAAAACTGTTTTTT
TRBV5-1	TRBD1	.	TRBJ1-2	CASSLALDRAVGYTF	TGCGCCAGCAGCTTGGCCTTGGACAGGGCGGTTGGCTACACCTTC
TRBV5-4	.	.	TRBJ2-7	CASSPSGASGEQYF	TGTGCCAGCAGCCCCTCCGGGGCCAGTGGCGAGCAGTACTTC
TRBV9	TRBD2	.	TRBJ2-1	CASSLRLAGGRDEQFF	TGTGCCAGCAGCCTCCGACTAGCGGGAGGGAGGGATGAGCAGTTCTTC
TRBV5-4	.	once	TRBJ2-3	CASSRAPTDTQYF	TGTGCCAGCAGTCGCGCCCCCACAGATACGCAGTATTTT
TRBV6-6	.	.	TRBJ2-7	CASSPRAPSYEQYF	TGTGCCAGCAGTCCCCGGGCGCCCTCCTACGAGCAGTACTTC
TRBV14	.	few	TRBJ2-2	CASSHRGVIGTGELFF	TGTGCCAGCAGCCACAGGGGGGTAATTGGCACCGGGGAGCTGTTTTTT
TRBV7-2	TRBD1	.	TRBJ2-7	CASSLRGQGIYEQYF	TGTGCCAGCAGCTTAAGGGGACAGGGTATTTACGAGCAGTACTTC
TRBV10-3	.	.	TRBJ2-7	CAISEREPYEQYF	TGTGCCATCAGTGAGCGGGAGCCTTACGAGCAGTACTTC
TRBV6-5	.	once	TRBJ2-7	CASSYIGQWYEQYF	TGTGCCAGCAGTTACATTGGACAGTGGTACGAGCAGTACTTC
TRBV9	.	.	TRBJ2-1	CASSVAQRSRDGEQFF	TGTGCCAGCAGCGTAGCGCAGCGTTCAAGGGACGGTGAGCAGTTCTTC
TRBV5-4	TRBD2	.	TRBJ2-1	CASSLAGGSSYNEQFF	TGTGCCAGCAGCTTGGCGGGCGGGAGCTCCTACAATGAGCAGTTCTTC
TRBV5-1	TRBD1	.	TRBJ2-5	CASSLGSGGRETQYF	TGCGCCAGCAGCTTGGGTTCAGGGGGCAGGGAGACCCAGTACTTC
TRBV30	.	.	TRBJ1-3	CAWSVGGNTIYF	TGTGCCTGGAGTGTTGGGGGAAACACCATATATTTT
TRBV27	.	.	TRBJ2-2	CASRDAGPGNTGELFF	TGTGCCAGCAGGGACGCTGGTCCCGGGAACACCGGGGAGCTGTTTTTT
TRBV28	.	.	TRBJ1-2	CASSLTGYGYTF	TGTGCCAGCAGTTTAACGGGCTATGGCTACACCTTC
TRBV27	TRBD2	.	TRBJ2-7	CASSPITQREAEQYF	TGTGCCAGCAGTCCTATTACACAGCGGGAGGCCGAGCAGTACTTC
TRBV4-1	.	.	TRBJ2-7	CASSQSLRDFHDEQYF	TGCGCCAGCAGCCAGAGTCTCCGGGACTTTCACGACGAGCAGTACTTC
TRBV2	TRBD1	.	TRBJ2-3	CASSRDRHTDTQYF	TGTGCCAGCAGCAGGGACAGGCACACAGATACGCAGTATTTT
TRBV9	TRBD2	.	TRBJ2-1	CASSVGGRAGNEQFF	TGTGCCAGCAGCGTAGGCGGGAGGGCTGGCAATGAGCAGTTCTTC
TRBV28	.	.	TRBJ1-2	CASSLFRDPNYGYTF	TGTGCCAGCAGTTTATTCAGGGACCCTAACTATGGCTACACCTTC
TRBV5-1	.	.	TRBJ2-5	CASSLARGSETQYF	TGCGCCAGCAGCTTGGCTCGCGGTTCGGAGACCCAGTACTTC
TRBV5-1	.	.	TRBJ2-2	CASSLTGFTGELFF	TGCGCCAGCAGCTTGACAGGATTCACCGGGGAGCTGTTTTTT
TRBV6-5	.	.	TRBJ2-7	CASSSHQGYEQYF	TGTGCCAGCAGTTCCCATCAGGGGTACGAGCAGTACTTC
TRBV28	.	.	TRBJ1-4	CASRNHRSGNEKLFF	TGTGCCAGCAGAAATCACAGGTCGGGTAATGAAAAACTGTTTTTT